This T cell receptor (beta chain) was obtained from a study of blood T cell repertoires in COVID-19. About the study: Sites across the United States, Italy and Spain contributed samples from acute and convalescent COVID-19.

TCRdb keeps only in-frame clones here, not all; method: immunoSEQ multiplex PCR. The sample includes 150,000 to 170,000 clones, around 78% of them seen just once. Per the germline V gene, CDR1 is MNHEY and CDR2 is SVGAGI. This CDR3 comprises 14 residues. The V segment lost 6 bases and the J segment 7 bases; nucleotides outside the gene matches: 7. The sequenced material came from peripheral blood. The receptor was derived from a man older than 75 with acute or convalescent COVID-19. This chain uses TRBV6-5 with TRBJ1-4; 8 bases agree with TRBD1. CDR3 sequence reads: CASRLGQGGEKLFF. The CDR3 DNA reads TGTGCCAGCAGACTCGGACAGGGCGGTGAAAAACTGTTTTTT.